This paragraph covers one T cell receptor beta chain sequence. This sample is part of a study of blood T cell repertoires in COVID-19. The wider study: COVID-19 samples from acute and convalescent phases originated in the United States, Italy and Spain.

Under the authors' procedure: Estimation of nucleated cell counts relied on the amplification of reference gene primers. Measured with immunoSEQ multiplex PCR; TCRdb has only the in-frame clones, and not every one. D and trimming were read from the DNA, whereas the V and J calls and clone size are those reported in that table. This table has about 74,000 clones, approximately 89% appearing once. CDR3 length: 13 residues. Trimming shortened V by 5 bases and J by 10 bases, and 15 bases separated the two germline ends. Per the germline V gene, CDR1 is SQVTM and CDR2 is ANQGSEA. V gene TRBV29-1 combines with J gene TRBJ1-6, with a tentative D call TRBD1 (6 bases). Specimen: peripheral blood. The origin of this receptor is a woman of 80 years or more with acute or convalescent COVID-19. CDR3 coding DNA: TGCAGCGTTAGTCACAGGGAAGGATCACCCCTCCACTTT. Its translation: CSVSHREGSPLHF.